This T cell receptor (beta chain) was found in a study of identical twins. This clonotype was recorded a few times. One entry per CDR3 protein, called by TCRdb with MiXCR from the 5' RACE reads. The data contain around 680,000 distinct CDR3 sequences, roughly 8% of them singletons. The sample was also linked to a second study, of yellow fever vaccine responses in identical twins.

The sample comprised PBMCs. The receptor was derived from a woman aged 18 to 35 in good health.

The CDR3 bases are TGTGCCAGCAGTTTGGAGCTAGCGGGAGGGCCTAACGAGCAGTACTTC. This gives the protein CASSLELAGGPNEQYF. The chain joins TRBV12-3 or TRBV12-4 to TRBJ2-7; 12 positions agree with TRBD2. The CDR3 consists of 16 residues. V was clipped by 3 bases and J by 5 bases; unmatched bases: 8.